The present TCR beta chain was sequenced within a study of blood T cell repertoires in COVID-19 (dated by TCRdb to 2020 to 2021). In terms of the full investigation: Samples from collaborators originated in the United States, Italy and Spain and spanned both the acute and convalescent phases of COVID-19. The prospective study material was composed of cDNA or gDNA derived from T cells, B-cell-depleted T cells, or PBMCs. Deeply sampled blood TCRbeta repertoires from subjects exposed to, actively infected with, or recovered from COVID-19 were included in the dataset. The repertoires were released in a freely available public database intended as a resource for research on the immune response to SARS-CoV-2. The samples were drawn from the first 160 participants of the ongoing ImmuneRACE study and from more than 1,000 subjects provided by 6 global collaborators. Sample metadata almost always included a de-identified subject ID, COVID-19 status, age in years and sex. Where available, HLA class I and class II types were taken from metadata supplied by the sample provider and were not determined by assay-based typing.

TCRbeta CDR3 regions were amplified from genomic DNA using the immunoSEQ Assay, a bias-controlled multiplex PCR. The source study handled its data this way. The number of nucleated cells in each sample was estimated from the amplification of reference gene primers within the assay. To quantify the absolute abundance of each unique TCRbeta CDR3 rearrangement, sequence reads were collapsed and filtered. For each sample, productive Simpson clonality was calculated as the square root of Simpson's diversity index across productive rearrangements. The clones in this table, taken by TCRdb from immuneACCESS, are in-frame only. Not every clone is retained; where verified, under half of the shortfall comes from an unresolved V gene, and the cause of the rest is unknown. That table furnishes V, J and clone size, whereas the DNA furnished D and trimming. This sample comprises fewer than 35,000 clones, roughly 82% of them detected only once. The biggest ten clones account for about 1.7% of the sample.

Between the V and J ends, shortened by 1 base and 0 bases respectively, the junction contains 10 bases. The CDR3 runs 16 amino acids, cysteine and phenylalanine included. CDR3 DNA is the only sequence kept; it has 48 bases, read in frame from the first base. The germline V gene (reference sequence) provides CDR1 LGHDT and CDR2 YNNKEL. Turning to this clone: Its binding antigen is unknown. Base qualities are not provided; no much larger clone lies one nucleotide away.

Whole blood was collected in K2EDTA tubes by collaborating institutions according to the institutions' own protocols. For TCRbeta analysis, collaborator samples were shipped as frozen whole blood, as isolated PBMCs, or as DNA extracted from either sample type. The paper as a whole reports these results and caveats: The quantity of clinical and demographic metadata differed by source and by participant and was supplied without curation.

This receptor was obtained from an elderly man with active or convalescent COVID-19. Sequencing input: peripheral blood. Rearrangement joined TRBV3-1 (or the pseudogene TRBV3-2) to TRBJ2-1; the D segment cannot be called with confidence. The nucleotides read TGTGCCAGCAGCCAAGTTTTAGAGAGCTCCTACAATGAGCAGTTCTTC. This sequence encodes CASSQVLESSYNEQFF.